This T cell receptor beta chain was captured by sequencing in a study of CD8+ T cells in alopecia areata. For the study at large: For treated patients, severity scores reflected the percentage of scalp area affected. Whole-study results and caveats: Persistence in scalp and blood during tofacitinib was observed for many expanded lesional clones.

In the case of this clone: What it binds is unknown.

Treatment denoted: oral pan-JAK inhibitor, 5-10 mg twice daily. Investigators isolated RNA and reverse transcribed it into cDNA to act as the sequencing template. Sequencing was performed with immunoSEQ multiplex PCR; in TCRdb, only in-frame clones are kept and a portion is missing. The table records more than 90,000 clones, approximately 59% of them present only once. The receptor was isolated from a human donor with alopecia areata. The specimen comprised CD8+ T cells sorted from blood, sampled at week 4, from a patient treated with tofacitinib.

This CDR3 reads CASSLRDHQETQYF. The CDR3 DNA follows: TGTGCCAGCAGCTTACGCGACCACCAAGAGACCCAGTACTTC. The V gene is TRBV7-8, the J gene TRBJ2-5; D not resolved. Deletions cut 2 bases from V and 0 bases from J, with 7 bases between. This CDR3 has 14 residues. Germline V gene lookup returns CDR1 SGHVS and CDR2 FQNEAQ.